Included here is one TCR beta chain sequence, with context. It was with 60 Vbeta and 13 Jbeta primers that the PCR ran. Method: immunoSEQ multiplex PCR; TCRdb's copy keeps in-frame clones and lacks some. The sample records approximately 150,000 clones, approximately 80% being singletons. This specimen comes from a study of cytomegalovirus exposure and HLA in healthy donors. The V gene lost 2 bases and the J gene lost 2 bases, with 11 bases spanning the gap. This CDR3 comprises 14 residues. Germline V gene lookup returns CDR1 SGHDT and CDR2 YYEEEE. This chain links TRBV5-6 with TRBJ2-7, with D unclear. Sequencing was performed on PBMCs. This TCR derives from a man aged 18 to 35 in good health and CMV-seronegative. CDR3 loop: CASSFVQAPYEQYF. In nucleotides, the CDR3 is TGTGCCAGCAGCTTCGTTCAAGCCCCCTACGAGCAGTACTTC.